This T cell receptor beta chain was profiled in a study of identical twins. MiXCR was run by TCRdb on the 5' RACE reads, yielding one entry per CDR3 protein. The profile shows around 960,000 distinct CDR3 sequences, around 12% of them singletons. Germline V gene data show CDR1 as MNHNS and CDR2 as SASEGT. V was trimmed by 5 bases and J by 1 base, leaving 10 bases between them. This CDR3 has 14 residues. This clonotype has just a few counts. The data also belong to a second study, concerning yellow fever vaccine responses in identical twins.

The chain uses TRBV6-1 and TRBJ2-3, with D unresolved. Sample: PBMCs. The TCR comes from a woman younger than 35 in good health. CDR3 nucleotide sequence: TGTGCCAGCAGTCGAACGATCCGCACAGATACGCAGTATTTT. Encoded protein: CASSRTIRTDTQYF.